This T cell receptor beta chain was identified in a study of beta chain features in type 1 diabetes. The study reverse transcribed the entire isolated RNA, so it sequenced expressed TCRB transcripts. Only in-frame clones appear in the TCRdb table, and some are missing; sequencing was by immunoSEQ multiplex PCR. Of fewer than 350,000 clones in the sample, about 15% were seen once. Sorting of CD4+ naive, central memory, regulatory and stem cell-like memory cells was performed via CD45RO/CCR7/CD25/CD127/CD95/CD27. Broader study findings: Moderate yet significant TCRB CDR3 shortening was seen in Type 1 diabetes patients in all four CD4+ subsets. The analysis here could not establish whether HLA type shapes TCRB rearrangement.

Germline V gives CDR1 SGHVS, CDR2 FQNEAQ. The trim removed 5 bases at V and 10 bases at J, leaving 6 bases unmatched. The CDR3 sequence is 12 residues long. About this clone: Its antigen is still unknown.

The origin of this receptor is a young man with type 1 diabetes. The sample consisted of naive CD4+ T cells from blood. The rearrangement links TRBV7-8 to TRBJ2-7; TRBD2 matches at 9 bases. Here the CDR3 DNA reads TGTGCCAGCAGCGTGGCGCGGGGGGGACAGTACTTC. Encoded protein: CASSVARGGQYF.